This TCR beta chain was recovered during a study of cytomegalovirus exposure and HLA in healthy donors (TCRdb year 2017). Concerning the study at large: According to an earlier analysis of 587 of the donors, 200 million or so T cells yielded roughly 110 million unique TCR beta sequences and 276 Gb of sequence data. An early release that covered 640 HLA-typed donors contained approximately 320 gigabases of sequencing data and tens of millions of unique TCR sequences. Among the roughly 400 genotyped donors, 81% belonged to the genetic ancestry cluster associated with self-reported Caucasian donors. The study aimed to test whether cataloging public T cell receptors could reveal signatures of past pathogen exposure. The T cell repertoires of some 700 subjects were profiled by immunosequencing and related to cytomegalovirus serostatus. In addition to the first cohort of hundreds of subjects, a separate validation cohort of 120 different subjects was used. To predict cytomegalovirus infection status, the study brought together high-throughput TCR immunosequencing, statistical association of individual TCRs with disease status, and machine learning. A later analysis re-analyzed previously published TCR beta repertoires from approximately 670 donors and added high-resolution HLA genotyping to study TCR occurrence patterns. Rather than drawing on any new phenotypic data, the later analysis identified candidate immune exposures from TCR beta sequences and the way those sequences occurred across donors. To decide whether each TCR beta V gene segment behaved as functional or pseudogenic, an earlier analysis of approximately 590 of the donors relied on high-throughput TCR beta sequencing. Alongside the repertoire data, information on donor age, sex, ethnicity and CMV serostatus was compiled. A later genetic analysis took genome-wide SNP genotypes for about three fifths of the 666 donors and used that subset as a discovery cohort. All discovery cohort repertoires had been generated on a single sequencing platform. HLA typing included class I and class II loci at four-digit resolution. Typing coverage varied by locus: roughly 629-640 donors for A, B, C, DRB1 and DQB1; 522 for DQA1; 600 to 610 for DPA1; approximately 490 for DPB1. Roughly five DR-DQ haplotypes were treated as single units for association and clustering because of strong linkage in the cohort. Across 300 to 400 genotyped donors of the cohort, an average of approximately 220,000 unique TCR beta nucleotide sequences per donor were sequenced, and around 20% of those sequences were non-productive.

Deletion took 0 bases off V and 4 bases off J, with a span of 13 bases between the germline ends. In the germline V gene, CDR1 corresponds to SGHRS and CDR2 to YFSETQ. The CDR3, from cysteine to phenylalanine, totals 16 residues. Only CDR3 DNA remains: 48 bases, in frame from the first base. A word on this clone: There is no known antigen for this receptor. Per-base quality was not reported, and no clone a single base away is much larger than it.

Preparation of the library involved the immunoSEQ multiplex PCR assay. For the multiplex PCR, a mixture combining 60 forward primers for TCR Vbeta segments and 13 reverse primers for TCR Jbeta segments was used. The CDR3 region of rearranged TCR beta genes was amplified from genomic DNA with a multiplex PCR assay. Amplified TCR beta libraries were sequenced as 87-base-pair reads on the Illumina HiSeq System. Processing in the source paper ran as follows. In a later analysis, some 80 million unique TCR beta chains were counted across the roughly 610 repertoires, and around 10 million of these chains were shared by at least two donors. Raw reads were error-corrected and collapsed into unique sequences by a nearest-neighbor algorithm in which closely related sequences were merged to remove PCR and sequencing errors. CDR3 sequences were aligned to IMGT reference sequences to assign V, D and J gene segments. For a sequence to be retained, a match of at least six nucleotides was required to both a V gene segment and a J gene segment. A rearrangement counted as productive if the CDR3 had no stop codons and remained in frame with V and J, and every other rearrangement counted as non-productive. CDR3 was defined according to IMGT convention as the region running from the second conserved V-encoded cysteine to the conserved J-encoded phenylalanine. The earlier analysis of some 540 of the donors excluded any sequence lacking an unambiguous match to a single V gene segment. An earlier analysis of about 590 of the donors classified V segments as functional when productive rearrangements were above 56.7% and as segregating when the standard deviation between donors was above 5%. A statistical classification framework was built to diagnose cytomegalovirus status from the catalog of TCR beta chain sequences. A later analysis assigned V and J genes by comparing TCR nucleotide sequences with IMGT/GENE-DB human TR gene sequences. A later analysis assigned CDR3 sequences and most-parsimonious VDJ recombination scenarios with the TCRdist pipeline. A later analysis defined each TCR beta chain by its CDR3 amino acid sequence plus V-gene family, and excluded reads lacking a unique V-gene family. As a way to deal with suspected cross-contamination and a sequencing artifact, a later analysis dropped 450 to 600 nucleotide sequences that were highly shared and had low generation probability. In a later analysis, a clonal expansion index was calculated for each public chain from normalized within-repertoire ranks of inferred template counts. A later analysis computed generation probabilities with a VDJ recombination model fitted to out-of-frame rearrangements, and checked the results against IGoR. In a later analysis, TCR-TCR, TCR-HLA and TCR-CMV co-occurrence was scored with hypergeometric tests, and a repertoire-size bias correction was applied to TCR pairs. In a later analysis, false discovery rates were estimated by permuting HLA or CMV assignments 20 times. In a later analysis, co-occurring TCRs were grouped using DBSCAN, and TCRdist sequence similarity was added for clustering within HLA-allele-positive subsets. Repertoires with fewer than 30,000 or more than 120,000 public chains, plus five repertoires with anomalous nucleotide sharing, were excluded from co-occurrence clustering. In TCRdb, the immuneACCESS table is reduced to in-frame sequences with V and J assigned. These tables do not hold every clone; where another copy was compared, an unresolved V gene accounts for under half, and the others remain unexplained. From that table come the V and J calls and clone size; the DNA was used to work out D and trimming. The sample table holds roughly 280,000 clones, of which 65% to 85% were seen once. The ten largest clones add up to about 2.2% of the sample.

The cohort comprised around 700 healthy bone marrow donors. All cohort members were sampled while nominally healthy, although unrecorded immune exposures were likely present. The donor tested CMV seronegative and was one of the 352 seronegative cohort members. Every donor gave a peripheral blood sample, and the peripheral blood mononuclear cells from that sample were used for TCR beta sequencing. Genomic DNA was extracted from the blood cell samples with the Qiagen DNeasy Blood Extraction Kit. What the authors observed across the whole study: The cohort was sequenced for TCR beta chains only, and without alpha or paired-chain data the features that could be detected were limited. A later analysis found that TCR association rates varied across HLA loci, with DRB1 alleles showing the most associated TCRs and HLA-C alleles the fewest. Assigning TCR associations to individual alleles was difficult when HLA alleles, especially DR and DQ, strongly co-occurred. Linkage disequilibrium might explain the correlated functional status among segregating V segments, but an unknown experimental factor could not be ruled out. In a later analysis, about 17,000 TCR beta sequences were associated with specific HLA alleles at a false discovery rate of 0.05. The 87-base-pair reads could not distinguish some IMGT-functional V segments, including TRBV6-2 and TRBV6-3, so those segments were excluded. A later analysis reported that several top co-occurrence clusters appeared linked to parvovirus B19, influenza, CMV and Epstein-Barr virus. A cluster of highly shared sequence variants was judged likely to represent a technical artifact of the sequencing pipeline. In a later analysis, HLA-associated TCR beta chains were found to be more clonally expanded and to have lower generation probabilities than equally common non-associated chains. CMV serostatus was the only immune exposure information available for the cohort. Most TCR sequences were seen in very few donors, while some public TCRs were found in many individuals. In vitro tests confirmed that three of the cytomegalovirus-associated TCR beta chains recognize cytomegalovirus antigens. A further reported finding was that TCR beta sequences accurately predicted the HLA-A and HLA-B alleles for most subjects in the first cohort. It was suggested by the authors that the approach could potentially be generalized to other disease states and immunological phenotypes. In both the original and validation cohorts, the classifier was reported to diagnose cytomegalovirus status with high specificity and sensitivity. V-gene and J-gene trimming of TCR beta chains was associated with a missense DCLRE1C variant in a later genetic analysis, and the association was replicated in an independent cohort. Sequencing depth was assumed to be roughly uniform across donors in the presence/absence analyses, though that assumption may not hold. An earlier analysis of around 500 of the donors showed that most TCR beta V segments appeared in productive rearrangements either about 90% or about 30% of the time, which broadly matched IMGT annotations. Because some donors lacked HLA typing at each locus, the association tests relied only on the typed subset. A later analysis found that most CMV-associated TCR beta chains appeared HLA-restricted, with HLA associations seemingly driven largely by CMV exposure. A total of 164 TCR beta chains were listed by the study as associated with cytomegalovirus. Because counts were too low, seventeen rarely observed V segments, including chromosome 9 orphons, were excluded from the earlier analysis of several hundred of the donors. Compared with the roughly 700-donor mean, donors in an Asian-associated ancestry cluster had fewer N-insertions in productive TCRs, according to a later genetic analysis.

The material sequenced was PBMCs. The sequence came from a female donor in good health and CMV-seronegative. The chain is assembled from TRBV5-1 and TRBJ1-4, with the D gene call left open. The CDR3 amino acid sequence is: CASSLVTGEGNEKLFF. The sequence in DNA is TGCGCCAGCAGCTTGGTAACCGGGGAAGGTAATGAAAAACTGTTTTTT.